These 22 T cell receptor beta chains originate from one sample sequenced in a study of blood T cell repertoires in COVID-19. Sequenced by immunoSEQ multiplex PCR; TCRdb stores in-frame clones only, minus some. The data contain under 250,000 clones, 83% of them seen just once; the ten biggest clones take up around 5.5%. Sequencing input: peripheral blood. The receptors here all came from a human donor in a cohort sampled during active COVID-19.

This clone was seen at least ten times. The genes are TRBV2 and TRBJ2-1; D gene uncertain. The CDR3 runs to 12 residues. V lost 3 bases to trimming and J lost 4 bases, with 4 bases between them. The germline gives CDR1 SNHLY, CDR2 FYNNEI. CDR3 residues: CASSDGYNEQFF. As DNA, the CDR3 is TGTGCCAGCAGTGACGGTTACAATGAGCAGTTCTTC.

The chain has TRBV25-1 and TRBJ2-7; no clear D gene. V lost 8 bases, J lost 6 bases, and 8 bases lay in between. The germline gives CDR1 MGHDK, CDR2 SYGVNS. CDR3 size: 10 residues. CDR3 in DNA: TGTGCCAGCGGCACCCTCGAGCAGTACTTC. Translated, it gives CASGTLEQYF.

The table lists this clone with a count of one. The gene calls are TRBV30 and TRBJ1-5; D is possibly TRBD1 (5 bases). V was trimmed by 3 bases and J by 0 bases, leaving 12 bases between them. The CDR3 consists of 15 residues. Germline-derived CDR1 and CDR2 are GTSNPN and SVGIG (reference sequence). The CDR3 region is CAWRIGADSNQPQHF. Written as DNA, the CDR3 is TGTGCCTGGAGGATAGGGGCGGATAGCAATCAGCCCCAGCATTTT.

The chain has TRBV6-6 and TRBJ2-5; 7 bases agree with TRBD1. Unmatched junction bases numbered 7, after V lost 4 bases and J lost 2 bases. The CDR3 is 15 amino acids. Germline CDR1 reads MNHNY; CDR2 reads SVGAGI (reference sequence). CDR3 amino acids: CASSSPGTAQETQYF. The CDR3 DNA reads TGTGCCAGCAGTTCTCCAGGGACAGCGCAAGAGACCCAGTACTTC.

The genes are TRBV6-6 and TRBJ2-2; D is possibly TRBD2 (5 bases). CDR3 size: 16 residues. V shed 0 bases and J shed 10 bases, with 18 bases lying between them. The germline gives CDR1 MNHNY, CDR2 SVGAGI (reference sequence). The CDR3 DNA follows: TGTGCCAGCAGTTACTCGGGTGGGAGAAAACCGGAGGAGCTGTTTTTT. This encodes CASSYSGGRKPEELFF.

This chain's CDR3 is CASSDLRHTVAFF. The CDR3, as DNA: TGTGCCAGCAGTGACTTACGACATACGGTGGCTTTCTTT. V is TRBV6-4 and J is TRBJ1-1; D unresolved. The CDR3 loop spans 13 amino acids. Trimming removed 1 base at V and 11 bases at J, with 14 bases between. Germline CDR1 reads MRHNA; CDR2 reads SNTAGT.

The rearrangement links TRBV19 to TRBJ1-1; no reliable D call. Germline CDR1 is LNHDA and CDR2 is SQIVND (reference sequence). V gave up 8 bases and J gave up 0 bases, with 16 bases separating them. There are 15 residues in the CDR3. CDR3 in amino acids: CASGGDGIMNTEAFF. CDR3 in DNA: TGTGCCAGTGGAGGAGACGGAATCATGAACACTGAAGCTTTCTTT.

This rearrangement joins TRBV6-5 to TRBJ1-5; 8 nucleotides agree with TRBD1. V dropped 6 bases and J dropped 1; count of bases not matched to a gene: 5. CDR3 length equals 15 residues. Per germline, CDR1 MNHEY and CDR2 SVGAGI. The CDR3 is CASRTTGESNQPQHF. The CDR3, as DNA: TGTGCCAGCAGGACGACAGGGGAGAGCAATCAGCCCCAGCATTTT.

CDR3 sequence reads: CSVVGTGYGYTF. For the CDR3, the DNA is TGCAGCGTTGTGGGGACAGGGTATGGCTACACCTTC. V usage is TRBV29-1 and J usage is TRBJ1-2, with TRBD1 matching over 9 bases. Unmatched junction bases numbered 2, after V lost 4 bases and J lost 5 bases. The germline gives CDR1 SQVTM, CDR2 ANQGSEA. The CDR3 extends over 12 amino acids.

This clone has only a few counts. The V gene is TRBV19, the J gene TRBJ1-2; 8 positions agree with TRBD1. V shed 7 bases and J 8 bases; nucleotides not matched to a gene: 9. CDR1 is LNHDA, CDR2 SQIVND, per germline (reference sequence). CDR3 size: 13 residues. The CDR3, as DNA: TGTGCCAGTATGGCAGGGGGCGGGGTCGGCTACACCTTC. This encodes CASMAGGGVGYTF.

This clone was detected a few times. V and J are TRBV2 and TRBJ1-1, with 10 bases lining up with TRBD1. The junction had 6 bases not matched to a gene; V was cut back by 6 bases and J by 11 bases. This CDR3 has 12 residues. Germline assignment: CDR1 SNHLY and CDR2 FYNNEI. The CDR3 spells CASRSDRGLAFF. CDR3 nucleotides: TGTGCCAGCAGGTCGGACAGGGGGTTGGCTTTCTTT. Supplemented by reference TRBV2 and TRBJ1-1, the full variable domain reads EPEVTQTPSHQVTQMGQEVILRCVPISNHLYFYWYRQILGQKVEFLVSFYNNEISEKSEIFDDQFSVERPDGSNFTLKIRSTKLEDSAMYFCASRSDRGLAFFGQGTRLTVV.

The V and J genes are TRBV30 and TRBJ2-5; 10 bases line up with TRBD2. V shed 3 bases and J 5 bases; nucleotides not matched to a gene: 9. This CDR3 region has 15 residues. Germline V gene lookup returns CDR1 GTSNPN and CDR2 SVGIG (reference sequence). The CDR3 bases are TGTGCCTGGAGCCGAGCGGGGGGGCCCGGGGAGACCCAGTACTTC. It yields the protein CAWSRAGGPGETQYF.

The chain links TRBV3-1 (or the pseudogene TRBV3-2) to TRBJ2-5, with 8 nucleotides matching TRBD1. The CDR3 extends over 15 amino acids. Per the germline V gene, CDR1 is LGHDT and CDR2 is YNNKEL (reference sequence). J was trimmed by 6 bases and V by 0 bases; bases with no gene match: 6. The chain's CDR3 is CASSQDRTGRKTQYF. CDR3 DNA: TGTGCCAGCAGCCAAGATAGGACAGGGAGGAAGACCCAGTACTTC.

The chain is built from TRBV5-4 and TRBJ2-1, with a tentative D call TRBD1 (5 bases). The CDR3 is made up of 14 amino acids. Trimming removed 6 bases from V and 1 base from J, with 11 bases in between. CDR1 is SGHNT and CDR2 is YYREEE in the germline V gene (reference sequence). The CDR3 sequence is CASTRVQSYNEQFF. For the CDR3, the DNA is TGTGCCAGCACCAGGGTCCAATCCTACAATGAGCAGTTCTTC.

The chain employs TRBV19 and TRBJ1-4, with D possibly TRBD1 on 6 matching bases. The germline V and J ends were trimmed by 6 bases and 7 bases, with 12 bases remaining between them. There are 13 residues in the CDR3. CDR1 LNHDA and CDR2 SQIVND come from the germline V gene (reference sequence). CDR3 nucleotide sequence: TGTGCCAGTAGCGACAGGACGGGTGAAAAACTGTTTTTT. As protein: CASSDRTGEKLFF.

This sequence joins TRBV28 and TRBJ1-3, with 7 bases that match TRBD1. In germline, CDR1 is MDHEN, CDR2 SYDVKM. The CDR3 is 16 amino acids. The junction had 7 bases not matched to a gene; V was cut back by 5 bases and J by 0 bases. Here the CDR3 DNA reads TGTGCCAGCAGTCCTACAGGGGTCTCCTCTGGAAACACCATATATTTT. It codes for CASSPTGVSSGNTIYF.

The V call is TRBV2, the J call TRBJ1-1, with a weak D call TRBD1 (6 bases). V shed 6 bases and J shed 4 bases, with 15 bases lying between them. Germline loops: CDR1 SNHLY, CDR2 FYNNEI. The CDR3 totals 14 residues. The CDR3 region has the DNA TGTGCCAGCAGGGCAGGGGATTTGAGCACTGAAGCTTTCTTT. Its protein product is CASRAGDLSTEAFF.

The rearrangement joins TRBV5-8 to TRBJ2-7; tentative D call: TRBD2 (5 bases). Germline V CDR1 and CDR2: SGHTS, YDEGEE. CDR3 length equals 14 residues. Deletions cut 1 base from V and 5 bases from J, with 13 bases between. CDR3 DNA: TGTGCCAGCAGCTTGATCCGGGGTCCCCACGAGCAGTACTTC. As protein: CASSLIRGPHEQYF.

V gene TRBV7-2 combines with J gene TRBJ1-2; 8 bases are shared with TRBD1. V trimming: 5 bases; J trimming: 8 bases; junction bases outside the gene matches: 4. Germline V lookup: CDR1 SGHTA, CDR2 FQGNSA. The CDR3 sequence is 12 residues long. The CDR3 coding sequence is TGTGCCAGCAGCATGGACAGGGCCGGCTACACCTTC. This sequence encodes CASSMDRAGYTF.

V usage is TRBV15 and J usage is TRBJ2-5, with TRBD2 as a possible D gene (5 bases). Germline V CDR1 and CDR2: LNHNV, YYDKDF (reference sequence). The CDR3 loop spans 13 amino acids. V lost 6 bases to trimming and J lost 4 bases, with 12 bases between them. As DNA, the CDR3 is TGTGCCACCAGAGCGGATACCACAGAGACCCAGTACTTC. Its protein is CATRADTTETQYF.

This clone showed up just a few times. The chain recombines TRBV6-2 or TRBV6-3 with TRBJ2-4, with 9 bases matching TRBD1. The germline V gene has CDR1 MNHEY and CDR2 SVGEGT. The V segment lost 5 bases and the J segment 5 bases; nucleotides outside the gene matches: 4. The CDR3 is 14 residues long. CDR3 amino acids: CASSRTGAENIQYF. In DNA, the CDR3 is TGTGCCAGCAGTCGGACAGGGGCCGAAAACATTCAGTACTTC.

This clone was detected once. V is TRBV4-2 and J is TRBJ1-2; no firm D call. V lost 0 bases, J lost 6 bases, and 8 bases lay in between. Per germline, CDR1 LGHNA and CDR2 YNFKEQ. This CDR3 has 13 amino acids. CDR3 region: CASSQDRDNGYTF. The CDR3 bases are TGTGCCAGCAGCCAAGATCGGGATAATGGCTACACCTTC.